These T cell receptor beta chains were read from a single sample in a study of shared clonotypes between healthy human individuals. Using immunoSEQ multiplex PCR, the repertoire was profiled, and TCRdb retains in-frame clones only, with some absent. The data contain some 2,100,000 clones, around 95% of them singletons. Sample: naive CD4+ T cells sorted from blood. The receptors come from a man aged 18 to 35 in good health. CDR3s include the opening cysteine and the closing phenylalanine or tryptophan. Fields, in order: CDR3 protein, CDR3 DNA, D gene, J gene, V gene, clone size. A D gene is named only where the DNA matches it firmly. Part of the rows lack a size; the others show once, few, many or a class for expanded clones.

CASSRMRGAPTEAFF | TGCGCCAGCAGCCGTATGCGGGGGGCGCCCACTGAAGCTTTCTTT | - | TRBJ1-1 | TRBV5-1 | -
CASSEWGQPGAFF | TGTGCCAGCAGTGAGTGGGGCCAGCCGGGGGCTTTCTTT | - | TRBJ1-1 | TRBV6-1 | -
CASSLAGLENIQYF | TGTGCCAGCAGCTTAGCAGGACTGGAAAACATTCAGTACTTC | - | TRBJ2-4 | TRBV11-2 | -
CAWSVPGSNQPQHF | TGTGCCTGGAGTGTACCAGGGAGCAATCAGCCCCAGCATTTT | - | TRBJ1-5 | TRBV30 | -
CASSLGLAGVDEQFF | TGTGCCAGCAGCTTGGGACTAGCGGGAGTCGATGAGCAGTTCTTC | TRBD2 | TRBJ2-1 | TRBV5-4 | -
CASSPSGDQPQHF | TGTGCCAGCTCCCCCTCGGGGGATCAGCCCCAGCATTTT | - | TRBJ1-5 | TRBV18 | -
CASSLAADSTGNTIYF | TGCGCCAGCAGCTTGGCTGCGGACAGTACTGGAAACACCATATATTTT | - | TRBJ1-3 | TRBV5-1 | -
CAISEWTGGIDTQYF | TGTGCCATCAGTGAATGGACAGGGGGCATAGATACGCAGTATTTT | TRBD1 | TRBJ2-3 | TRBV10-3 | once
CASSFGLAGSHEQFF | TGTGCCAGCAGCTTTGGACTAGCGGGGTCCCATGAGCAGTTCTTC | TRBD2 | TRBJ2-1 | TRBV7-2 | -
CASKDRVNTEAFF | TGTGCCAGTAAAGACAGGGTGAACACTGAAGCTTTCTTT | TRBD1 | TRBJ1-1 | TRBV19 | -
CAWSVIRSSNSGNTIYF | TGTGCCTGGAGTGTAATTCGAAGTTCTAACTCTGGAAACACCATATATTTT | - | TRBJ1-3 | TRBV30 | -
CASSEKYMSTDTQYF | TGCGCCAGCAGTGAGAAATACATGAGCACAGATACGCAGTATTTT | - | TRBJ2-3 | TRBV10-2 | -
CASSYSLADTQYF | TGTGCCAGCAGTTACTCGCTGGCAGATACGCAGTATTTT | - | TRBJ2-3 | TRBV6-5 | -
CASRDRVYEQYF | TGTGCCAGTCGGGACAGAGTCTACGAGCAGTACTTC | TRBD1 | TRBJ2-7 | TRBV6-1 | -
CASSLSGGQTYYGYTF | TGTGCCAGCAGTTTATCGGGGGGACAGACCTACTATGGCTACACCTTC | TRBD1 | TRBJ1-2 | TRBV27 | -
CASSLARTGELFF | TGTGCCAGCTCACTAGCGAGGACCGGGGAGCTGTTTTTT | - | TRBJ2-2 | TRBV18 | -
CASGQEGATYEQYF | TGTGCCAGCGGTCAAGAAGGGGCTACCTACGAGCAGTACTTC | - | TRBJ2-7 | TRBV2 | -